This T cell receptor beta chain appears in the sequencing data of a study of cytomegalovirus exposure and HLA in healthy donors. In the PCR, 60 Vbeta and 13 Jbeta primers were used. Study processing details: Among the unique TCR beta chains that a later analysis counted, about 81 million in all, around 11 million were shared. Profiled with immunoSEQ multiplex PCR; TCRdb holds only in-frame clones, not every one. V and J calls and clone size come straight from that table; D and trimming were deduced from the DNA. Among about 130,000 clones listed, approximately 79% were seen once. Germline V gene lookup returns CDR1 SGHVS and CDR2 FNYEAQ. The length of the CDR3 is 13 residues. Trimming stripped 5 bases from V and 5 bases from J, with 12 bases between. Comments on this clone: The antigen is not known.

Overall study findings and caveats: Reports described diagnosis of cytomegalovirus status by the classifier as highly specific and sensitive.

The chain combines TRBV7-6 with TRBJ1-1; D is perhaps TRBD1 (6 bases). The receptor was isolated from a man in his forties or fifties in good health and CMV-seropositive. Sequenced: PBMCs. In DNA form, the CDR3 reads TGTGCCAGCAGCCCCTACAGGGTTACTGAAGCTTTCTTT. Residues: CASSPYRVTEAFF. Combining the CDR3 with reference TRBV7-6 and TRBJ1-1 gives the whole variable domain GAGVSQSPRYKVTKRGQDVALRCDPISGHVSLYWYRQALGQGPEFLTYFNYEAQQDKSGLPNDRFSAERPEGSISTLTIQRTEQRDSAMYRCASSPYRVTEAFFGQGTRLTVV.